The sequence of this TCR beta chain was determined in a study of blood T cell repertoires in COVID-19. Study background: In each case, the material was cDNA or gDNA derived from T cells, B-cell-depleted T cells, or PBMCs.

This CDR3 is built from 17 residues. V shed 4 bases and J shed 0 bases, with 18 bases lying between them. The germline gives CDR1 SGHRS, CDR2 YFSETQ. The authors' processing: Using reference gene primer amplification, nucleated cell counts were estimated. Assay used: immunoSEQ multiplex PCR; TCRdb lists only in-frame clones, some missing. That table supplies the V and J calls and clone size; D and trimming were determined from the DNA. The sample includes a few hundred thousand clones, 80% to 90% of them seen just once. The sequencing input was peripheral blood. This clonotype originated in a woman aged 35 to 49 who had recovered from COVID-19. The rearrangement joins TRBV5-1 to TRBJ2-3; tentatively, D is TRBD2 (5 bases). Here the CDR3 reads CASSLPFPSPSTDTQYF. Written as DNA, the CDR3 is TGCGCCAGCAGCCTCCCTTTCCCTAGCCCTAGCACAGATACGCAGTATTTT.